Below, one T cell receptor (beta chain) is given with its context. The target antigen is unknown. The V and J ends lost 5 bases and 4 bases, in that order; junction bases with no gene match: 6. Germline assignment: CDR1 SGHAT and CDR2 FQDESV (reference sequence). CDR3 length: 16 residues. This sample was taken from a study of identical twins. TCRdb reanalysed the 5' RACE reads using MiXCR and keeps one entry per CDR3 protein. The sample includes around 470,000 distinct CDR3 sequences, 13% to 15% seen only once; the top ten take about 0.54%. Whole-study findings and limits: Recombination models fit unrelated individuals' TCR alpha sharing but underestimated twins'. There was an excess of low generation probability in the out-of-frame alpha sequences that twins shared. Weaker excess twin sharing was seen among beta out-of-frame sequences.

This same sample was also taken into another study, of yellow fever vaccine responses in identical twins. That paper states: Twins reportedly showed a vaccine T cell response that seemed partly convergent and partly personalized.

J is TRBJ2-2 and V is TRBV11-1, with TRBD1 matching over 11 bases. Sequences were obtained from CD4+ T cells sorted from blood. This receptor was obtained from a woman in her late teens or twenties in good health. CDR3 DNA: TGTGCCAGCAGCCCCCCCGGGACAGGGGGCACCGGGGAGCTGTTTTTT. Residues: CASSPPGTGGTGELFF.